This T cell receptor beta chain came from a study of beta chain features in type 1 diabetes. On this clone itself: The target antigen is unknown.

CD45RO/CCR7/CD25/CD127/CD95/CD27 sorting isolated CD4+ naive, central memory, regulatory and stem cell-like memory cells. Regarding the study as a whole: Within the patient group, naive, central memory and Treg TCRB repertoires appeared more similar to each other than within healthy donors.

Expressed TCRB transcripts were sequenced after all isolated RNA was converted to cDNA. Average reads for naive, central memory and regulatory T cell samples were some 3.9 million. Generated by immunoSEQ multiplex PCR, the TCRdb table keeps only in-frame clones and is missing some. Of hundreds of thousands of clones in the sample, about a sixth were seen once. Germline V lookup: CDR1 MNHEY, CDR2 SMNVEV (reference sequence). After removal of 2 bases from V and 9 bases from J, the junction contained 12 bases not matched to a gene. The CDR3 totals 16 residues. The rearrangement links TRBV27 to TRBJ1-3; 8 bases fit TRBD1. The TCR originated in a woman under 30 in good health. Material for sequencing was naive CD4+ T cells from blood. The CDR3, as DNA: TGTGCCAGCAGTTTAAGGGGAGCAGGGGGCGCGAGCACCATATATTTT. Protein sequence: CASSLRGAGGASTIYF.